This T cell receptor (beta chain) emerged from a study of spatial heterogeneity in lung cancer. This clonotype was seen ten or more times. TCRdb re-called the 5' RACE reads with MiXCR, one entry per CDR3 protein. The sample shows 42,000 or so distinct CDR3 sequences, more than 9% of them seen only once. Described time point: blood at routine non-recurrence follow-up after resection. The receptor's source is a female donor with early-stage non-small cell lung cancer. The specimen comprised PBMCs, sampled at follow-up.

CDR3: CASSLAGGPQETQYF. CDR3 bases: TGTGCCAGCAGTTTAGCGGGGGGCCCCCAGGAGACCCAGTACTTC. The chain has TRBV12-3 or TRBV12-4 and TRBJ2-5; D tentatively reads TRBD1 or TRBD2 (6 bases each). The CDR3 extends over 15 amino acids. Trimming left V 0 bases short and J 5 bases short, with 13 bases between.